This TCR beta chain comes out of a study of a mutant IDH1 vaccine in newly diagnosed glioma (dated by TCRdb to 2020 to 2022). Regarding the research as a whole: Vaccination started 4-6 weeks after radiotherapy alone, or was given together with temozolomide cycles in the groups whose treatment included chemotherapy. The week-35 safety follow-up took place at visit V12, and the week-47 end of study took place at visit V13. Longitudinal TCRB deep sequencing was done for 20 to 25 treated patients, wherever samples were available for exploratory analyses. Peripheral blood was drawn at six visits: V03 (baseline), V05, V07, V10, V12 and V13. Prior to enrollment, patients had been given standard therapy consisting of radiotherapy alone, temozolomide alone, or radiochemotherapy with temozolomide, with the combination given to most patients. Of the roughly 30 treated patients, approximately 62% were male and around 38% were female, and a mean age of approximately 40 years was recorded. What the work shows at the level of the full study, not this receptor alone: Changes in the top peripheral T cell clonotypes picked up by TCRB sequencing did not appear to be linked to pseudoprogression. According to the authors, sample limitations meant that analyses of patient blood samples could not be reproduced. Availability determined which PBMC samples were chosen for TCRB deep sequencing. Immune responses induced by the vaccine were seen in around 93% of patients across multiple MHC alleles.

The CDR3 measures 12 amino acids from cysteine to phenylalanine. Left in the record is the CDR3 DNA by itself, 36 bases read in frame from the first base. The germline V gene yields SQVTM for CDR1 and ANQGSEA for CDR2. Between the V and J ends, shortened by 7 bases and 0 bases respectively, the junction contains 9 bases. To note about this clone: Its cognate antigen has yet to be identified. Base qualities were left out, and no much larger clone turns up one base away.

The library was generated by the immunoSEQ multiplex PCR assay. The hsTCRB Kit was used according to the manufacturer's protocol to amplify rearranged TCR beta chain sequences. Sequencing of TCRB libraries was carried out on an Illumina MiSeq. The authors' analysis ran thus. The proprietary platform of the kit vendor was used for demultiplexing, trimming and gene mapping. TCRdb provides this immuneACCESS table in a form limited to in-frame rearrangements. Some clones are lacking; in checked studies, under half of them reflect an unresolved V gene, and why the rest are absent is not known. V, J and clone size derive from that table, while D and trimming were established from the DNA sequence. The sample table shows over 45,000 clones, and approximately 75% are seen once. The top ten hold 5% to 6.5% of the sample. The time point label here, explained by the study, means: week 47, end of study. Each vaccine dose, consisting of 300 ug of a 20-mer mutant IDH1 peptide in Montanide, was administered subcutaneously with topical imiquimod. Patients were given eight vaccinations, in weeks 1, 3, 5, 7, 11, 15, 19 and 23, which matched visits V03 through V10. The donors had newly diagnosed IDH1-mutant astrocytomas of WHO grade 3 or 4 that showed loss of nuclear ATRX. The samples were drawn from NOA16, a multicentre, single-arm, open-label phase I trial in Germany that tested a mutant IDH1 peptide vaccine in humans for the first time. Genomic DNA for TCRB sequencing was extracted from EDTA blood using the DNeasy Blood and Tissue Kit.

The V and J genes are TRBV29-1 and TRBJ1-2, and TRBD1 may be the D gene, going by 5 matching bases. This specimen was PBMCs, taken from a glioma patient whose treatment included an IDH1 peptide vaccine. The source of this sequence is a man aged 45-60 years with glioma. This receptor has the CDR3 CSAGWPNYGYTF. DNA sequence: TGCAGCGCAGGGTGGCCTAACTATGGCTACACCTTC.